The present TCR beta chain was sequenced within a study of PD-L1 blockade in urothelial cancer. At the level of the study: Reported median T cell count for blood samples was 110,000 to 150,000.

The table lists this clone with a count of one. Profiled with immunoSEQ multiplex PCR; TCRdb holds only in-frame clones, not every one. The sample comprises about 37,000 clones, 82% of which are singletons, and more than 15% rests with the top ten. The CDR3 has 14 amino acids. Trimming removed 2 bases from V and 1 base from J, with 10 bases in between. Germline CDR1 reads SGHRS; CDR2 reads YFSETQ. The material was PBMCs, obtained around atezolizumab (anti-PD-L1) treatment. The chain has TRBV5-1 and TRBJ2-7, with D maybe TRBD2 (7 bases). This TCR derives from a man in his 60s with urothelial cancer. The chain's CDR3 is CASSLGGGSYEQYF. CDR3 coding DNA: TGCGCCAGCAGCTTAGGGGGGGGGTCCTACGAGCAGTACTTC.